These T cell receptor beta chains were read from a single sample in a study of blood T cell repertoires in COVID-19. Clones were sequenced by immunoSEQ multiplex PCR, and TCRdb holds only the in-frame ones, with some missing. The profile shows around 250,000 clones, around 80% of them singletons. Sample: peripheral blood. The receptor source for this set is a man aged 35 to 55 with active or convalescent COVID-19. Each CDR3 is given with its conserved first and last residue. The D gene is left open where the match is weak. Size tells how often a clone was seen (once, few, many) or the class of an expanded clone, and some rows leave it out.

TRBV7-2	14	NA	NA	TRBJ2-5	TGTGCCAGCAGCTCGGGACTCCCGTCGGAGACCCAGTACTTC	CASSSGLPSETQYF
TRBV6-6	16	NA	TRBD1	TRBJ2-2	TGTGCCAGCAGTAAGGACAGGGCGGTAAATACCGGGGAGCTGTTTTTT	CASSKDRAVNTGELFF
TRBV5-1	14	NA	NA	TRBJ1-1	TGCGCCAGCAGCCTGGGAGGCGGAAGGACTGAAGCTTTCTTT	CASSLGGGRTEAFF
TRBV30	14	NA	TRBD2	TRBJ2-5	TGTGCCTGGAAGGGCGGGAGTCACCAAGAGACCCAGTACTTC	CAWKGGSHQETQYF
TRBV28	17	NA	NA	TRBJ1-1	TGTGCCAGCAGTCCGCCCCCGGGACAACGAGGGGGCACTGAAGCTTTCTTT	CASSPPPGQRGGTEAFF
TRBV7-8	14	NA	NA	TRBJ1-1	TGTGCCAGCAGCTTGGGGGGAACCGCCGCTGAAGCTTTCTTT	CASSLGGTAAEAFF
TRBV19	16	NA	TRBD2	TRBJ2-3	TGTGCCAGTAGATCGGTCCTAGCGGGGGGCACAGATACGCAGTATTTT	CASRSVLAGGTDTQYF
TRBV5-4	14	NA	NA	TRBJ1-2	TGTGCCAGCAGCGTAAGACAGGAGAGCTATGGCTACACCTTC	CASSVRQESYGYTF
TRBV30	13	once	NA	TRBJ1-5	TGTGCCTGGAGTAGGGGGGGCAGTCAGCCCCAGCATTTT	CAWSRGGSQPQHF
TRBV11-2	14	NA	NA	TRBJ2-5	TGTGCCAGCACCCCGGCAGGGATGCAAGAGACCCAGTACTTC	CASTPAGMQETQYF
TRBV11-2	15	NA	NA	TRBJ1-6	TGTGCCAGCAGCATCGGTACAGGCGGTAATTCACCCCTCCACTTT	CASSIGTGGNSPLHF
TRBV5-5	14	NA	TRBD1	TRBJ1-5	TGTGCCAGCAGCACTGGGACAGACCTAGTTCCCCAGCATTTT	CASSTGTDLVPQHF
TRBV15	16	NA	NA	TRBJ1-2	TGTGCCACCAGCAGAGGTTCCCCTCCCGGGGGCTATGGCTACACCTTC	CATSRGSPPGGYGYTF
TRBV7-2	16	few	TRBD1	TRBJ1-6	TGTGCCAGCAGCCCGCGGACAGGGCGTCAAGGTTCACCCCTCCACTTT	CASSPRTGRQGSPLHF
TRBV6-5	16	NA	NA	TRBJ2-7	TGTGCCAGCAGTTATTCCTCTCGACAGAGCTCCTACGAGCAGTACTTC	CASSYSSRQSSYEQYF
TRBV7-2	15	NA	NA	TRBJ1-3	TGTGCCAGCAGCTTAGATCCGAGCTCTGGAAACACCATATATTTT	CASSLDPSSGNTIYF
TRBV30	14	NA	TRBD1	TRBJ1-2	TGTGCCTGGAGCGCGGTGCGGACAGGGGTAGGCTACACCTTC	CAWSAVRTGVGYTF
TRBV19	17	NA	NA	TRBJ2-1	TGTGCCAGCAGTCAAGGGGGGGCCACCGGAGTTTACAATGAGCAGTTCTTC	CASSQGGATGVYNEQFF
TRBV5-4	15	NA	TRBD1	TRBJ1-2	TGTGCCAGCAGCTCTACCTCCGGGACAGGGGATGGCTACACCTTC	CASSSTSGTGDGYTF
TRBV29-1	11	NA	NA	TRBJ2-2	TGCAGCGTTTTTAGCACCGGGGAGCTGTTTTTT	CSVFSTGELFF
TRBV2	14	NA	NA	TRBJ1-5	TGTGCCAGCAGTGAAGACAGTGTGTCTCAGCCCCAGCATTTT	CASSEDSVSQPQHF
TRBV28	15	NA	TRBD2	TRBJ2-7	TGTGCCAGCAGTTTAGTAGCGGGAGGATCCTACGAGCAGTACTTC	CASSLVAGGSYEQYF
TRBV18	15	NA	TRBD2	TRBJ2-1	TGTGCCAGCTTAGAGAGCGGGAGGTCCTACAATGAGCAGTTCTTC	CASLESGRSYNEQFF
TRBV5-8	16	NA	TRBD1	TRBJ2-1	TGTGCCAGCAGCTTGGCCGGAACAGGGGTCCACAATGAGCAGTTCTTC	CASSLAGTGVHNEQFF
TRBV30	15	NA	NA	TRBJ1-1	TGTGCCTGGATTTTCCCCGGGACATCGAACACTGAAGCTTTCTTT	CAWIFPGTSNTEAFF
TRBV5-6	14	NA	TRBD1	TRBJ2-5	TGTGCCAGCAGAAAGACAGGGGGCCAAGAGACCCAGTACTTC	CASRKTGGQETQYF
TRBV24-1	13	NA	NA	TRBJ1-5	TGTGCCACCAGTGCAGGGAACAATCAGCCCCAGCATTTT	CATSAGNNQPQHF
TRBV19	16	once	TRBD1	TRBJ2-4	TGTGCCAGTAGTCCTGGGGGACAGTCTGCCAAAAACATTCAGTACTTC	CASSPGGQSAKNIQYF
TRBV2	14	NA	TRBD1	TRBJ2-5	TGTGCCAGCACTTCACAGGGGGCTGGGGAGACCCAGTACTTC	CASTSQGAGETQYF
TRBV7-7	15	NA	NA	TRBJ2-3	TGTGCTAGCAGCAAACTAGATCGGGTCACAGATACGCAGTATTTT	CASSKLDRVTDTQYF
TRBV27	17	once	TRBD2	TRBJ2-3	TGTGCCAGCAGTTTAGGGACTAGCGGGCGTATCACAGATACGCAGTATTTT	CASSLGTSGRITDTQYF
TRBV19	14	NA	TRBD1	TRBJ2-7	TGTGCCAGTAGTAGGACAGGGGATACCTACGAGCAGTACTTC	CASSRTGDTYEQYF
TRBV28	14	NA	NA	TRBJ1-2	TGTGCCAGCAGTTTAGAGGCAGGGTTGGGCGGCTACACCTTC	CASSLEAGLGGYTF
TRBV6-5	13	NA	NA	TRBJ1-6	TGTGCCAGCAGTTATGTCGATAATTCACCCCTCCACTTT	CASSYVDNSPLHF
TRBV19	14	few	TRBD1	TRBJ1-2	TGTGCCATCAAGACAGGGGGCTCGGACTATGGCTACACCTTC	CAIKTGGSDYGYTF
TRBV7-2	15	NA	NA	TRBJ2-3	TGTGCCAGCAGCTTAGCGGGACTGGAGACAGATACGCAGTATTTT	CASSLAGLETDTQYF
TRBV15	13	NA	TRBD1	TRBJ2-3	TGTGCCACCAGCAGGGACAGGGGGGGTACGCAGTATTTT	CATSRDRGGTQYF
TRBV4-2	18	few	TRBD2	TRBJ2-5	TGTGCCAGCAGCCAACCCCCGGGACTAGCGGGAGGACAAGAGACCCAGTACTTC	CASSQPPGLAGGQETQYF
TRBV7-9	19	NA	NA	TRBJ1-4	TGTGCCAGCAGCTACCCGGTGGGGGCGCCCCATGCAACTAATGAAAAACTGTTTTTT	CASSYPVGAPHATNEKLFF
TRBV10-2	12	NA	TRBD1	TRBJ1-6	TGCGCCAGCAGTACAGGGGTTTCACCCCTCCACTTT	CASSTGVSPLHF
TRBV19	16	NA	TRBD2	TRBJ2-1	TGTGCCAGTGGACTAGCGGGAGGGCCCTCCTACAATGAGCAGTTCTTC	CASGLAGGPSYNEQFF
TRBV6-5	16	NA	NA	TRBJ2-3	TGTGCCAGCAGTTACCTCGGGCAGGGGTTTACAGATACGCAGTATTTT	CASSYLGQGFTDTQYF
TRBV7-3	14	NA	TRBD1	TRBJ1-4	TGTGCCAGCAGCTTTAGGGGGCCGGATGAAAAACTGTTTTTT	CASSFRGPDEKLFF
TRBV7-2	15	NA	NA	TRBJ2-5	TGTGCCAGCAGCCAGATACCGGGAGACCAAGAGACCCAGTACTTC	CASSQIPGDQETQYF
TRBV19	19	NA	TRBD2	TRBJ2-6	TGTGCCAGTAGTATTCTGGGACTAGCGGGTTACTCTGGGGCCAACGTCCTGACTTTC	CASSILGLAGYSGANVLTF
TRBV19	15	NA	TRBD2	TRBJ2-5	TGTGCCAGTAGTCCGGGACTAGCGGAACAAGAGACCCAGTACTTC	CASSPGLAEQETQYF
TRBV19	13	few	NA	TRBJ2-2	TGTGCCAGTTTGGACAGATCCACCGGGGAGCTGTTTTTT	CASLDRSTGELFF
TRBV3-1/TRBV3-2	19	NA	NA	TRBJ1-1	TGTGCCAGCAGCCAAGACAACAGGGAAGCCGGGGCCATGAACACTGAAGCTTTCTTT	CASSQDNREAGAMNTEAFF